This is a list of T cell receptor beta chains from one sample in a study of prognosis after radiotherapy for stage I lung cancer. TCRdb analysed the multiplex PCR reads with MiXCR anew, one entry per CDR3 protein. This sample carries more than 25,000 distinct CDR3 sequences, 25% to 35% of them seen once, and the ten largest clones take 25% to 35%. The source material was PBMCs, sampled before or after stereotactic body radiation therapy (not recorded which). These receptors originate from a donor at least 50 years old with non-small cell lung cancer. The CDR3 runs from the conserved cysteine through the conserved F or W. A D gene is named only where the DNA matches it firmly. Not all rows give a size; the values are once, few, many and, for expanded clones, a class.

>-|-|TRBV11-3|TRBJ2-5
CASSLAPGQETHYF
TGTGCCAGCAGCCTTGCCCCTGGGCAAGAGACCCATTACTTC
>-|many|TRBV7-9|TRBJ2-3
CASRPGRSTDTQYF
TGTGCCAGCAGGCCGGGACGGAGCACAGATACGCAGTATTTT
>TRBD2|many|TRBV10-3|TRBJ2-5
CAISEEAGGFQETQYF
TGTGCCATCAGTGAGGAGGCGGGAGGATTCCAAGAGACCCAGTACTTC
>-|many|TRBV6-1|TRBJ1-1
CASSTGTEAFF
TGTGCCAGCAGTACAGGCACTGAAGCTTTCTTT
>-|many|TRBV10-3|TRBJ2-7
CAISRTGTTYEQYF
TGTGCCATCAGTCGAACCGGGACAACCTACGAGCAGTACTTC
>-|-|TRBV5-4|TRBJ2-2
CASSFDRVNTGELFF
TGTGCCAGCAGCTTCGACAGAGTGAACACCGGGGAGCTGTTTTTT
>-|-|TRBV28|TRBJ2-3
CASLQSTDTQYF
TGTGCCAGCTTACAGAGCACAGATACGCAGTATTTT
>-|many|TRBV7-2|TRBJ2-3
CASSWTLGNQPQYF
TGTGCCAGCAGCTGGACTCTCGGCAATCAGCCCCAGTATTTT
>TRBD2|-|TRBV20-1|TRBJ2-1
CSARDTIAGSYNEQFF
TGCAGTGCTAGAGATACGATAGCGGGCAGCTACAATGAGCAGTTCTTC
>-|many|TRBV30|TRBJ2-2
CAWRDQGAGELFF
TGTGCCTGGAGAGATCAGGGCGCCGGGGAGCTGTTTTTT
>TRBD1|many|TRBV5-1|TRBJ2-5
CASNRDRGFETQYF
TGCGCCAGCAATAGGGACAGGGGCTTCGAGACCCAGTACTTC
>-|-|TRBV27|TRBJ2-3
CASGTGHGDKQYF
TGTGCCAGCGGTACAGGTCATGGAGATAAGCAGTATTTT
>-|many|TRBV7-2|TRBJ1-2
CASSLGGDSYGYTF
TGTGCCAGCAGCTTAGGTGGGGACTCTTATGGCTACACCTTC
>TRBD2|few|TRBV2|TRBJ2-3
CASSWASGSRDAQYF
TGTGCCAGCAGTTGGGCTAGCGGGAGTAGAGATGCGCAGTATTTT
>-|many|TRBV19|TRBJ2-7
CASSIVWQGGEQYF
TGTGCCAGTAGTATAGTGTGGCAGGGGGGCGAGCAGTACTTC
>-|-|TRBV20-1|TRBJ2-3
CSAQRSGLTSTDTQYF
TGCAGTGCCCAGAGATCCGGACTTACTAGCACAGATACGCAGTATTTT
>TRBD1|-|TRBV2|TRBJ2-5
CASSGTGGETGETQYF
TGTGCCAGCAGTGGAACAGGGGGCGAGACCGGGGAGACCCAGTACTTC
>TRBD2|many|TRBV15|TRBJ2-3
CATSIPWASGRADRTQYF
TGTGCCACCAGCATCCCCTGGGCTAGCGGGAGGGCGGATAGGACGCAGTATTTT
>TRBD2|-|TRBV19|TRBJ2-3
CASTRRGASGSGTRYF
TGTGCCAGTACACGAAGAGGGGCTAGCGGATCAGGTACGCGGTATTTT
>-|many|TRBV7-9|TRBJ1-1
CASSLAAGSTEAFF
TGTGCCAGCAGCTTGGCGGCAGGGAGCACTGAAGCTTTCTTT
>-|many|TRBV6-1|TRBJ1-6
CASSELGTLDNSPLHF
TGTGCCAGCAGTGAATTGGGGACATTGGATAATTCACCCCTCCACTTT
>TRBD1|-|TRBV10-3|TRBJ1-1
CAISVGTGGSPEAFF
TGTGCCATCAGTGTCGGGACAGGGGGGTCCCCTGAAGCTTTCTTT
>TRBD1|-|TRBV5-5|TRBJ1-6
CASIRSAGGFNSPLHF
TGTGCCAGCATTCGGAGTGCAGGGGGTTTTAATTCACCCCTCCACTTT
>-|-|TRBV27|TRBJ2-2
CASTSGTTNTVELFF
TGTGCCAGCACCTCCGGGACCACGAACACCGTGGAGCTGTTTTTT
>-|-|TRBV19|TRBJ1-2
CASSIHDNYGYTF
TGTGCCAGTAGTATTCATGATAACTATGGCTACACCTTC
>-|many|TRBV7-9|TRBJ1-1
CASSFLGRTEAFF
TGTGCCAGCAGCTTTCTGGGAAGAACTGAAGCTTTCTTT
>TRBD1|many|TRBV18|TRBJ1-4
CASSPGTVENEKLFF
TGTGCCAGCTCACCAGGGACAGTCGAAAATGAAAAACTGTTTTTT
>-|many|TRBV20-1|TRBJ2-1
CSARLRADNEQFF
TGCAGTGCTAGGCTGAGAGCGGACAATGAGCAGTTCTTC
>-|-|TRBV5-4|TRBJ2-5
CASSDVDGQETQYF
TGTGCCAGCAGCGACGTGGACGGCCAAGAGACCCAGTACTTC
>TRBD2|many|TRBV19|TRBJ2-3
CASTYSGTYTDTQYF
TGTGCCAGTACCTATAGCGGGACGTACACAGATACGCAGTATTTT